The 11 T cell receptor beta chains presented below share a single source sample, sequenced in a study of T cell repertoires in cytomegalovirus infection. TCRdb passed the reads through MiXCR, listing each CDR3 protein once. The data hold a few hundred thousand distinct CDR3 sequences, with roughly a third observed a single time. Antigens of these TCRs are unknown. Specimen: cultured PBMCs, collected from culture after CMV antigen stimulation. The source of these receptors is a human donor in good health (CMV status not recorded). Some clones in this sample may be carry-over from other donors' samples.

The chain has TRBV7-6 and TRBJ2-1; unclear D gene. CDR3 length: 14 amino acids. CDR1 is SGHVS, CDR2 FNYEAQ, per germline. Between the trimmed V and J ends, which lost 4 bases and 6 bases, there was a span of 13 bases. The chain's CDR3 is CASSSLKSFNEQFF. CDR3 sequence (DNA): TGTGCCAGCAGCTCTCTTAAAAGTTTCAATGAGCAGTTCTTC.

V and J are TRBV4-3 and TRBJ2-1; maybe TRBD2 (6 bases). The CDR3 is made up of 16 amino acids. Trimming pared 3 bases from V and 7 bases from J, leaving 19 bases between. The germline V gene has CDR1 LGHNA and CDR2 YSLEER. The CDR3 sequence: CASSHEAAGPTNEQFF. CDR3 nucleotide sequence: TGCGCCAGCAGCCACGAGGCGGCGGGACCGACTAATGAGCAGTTCTTC.

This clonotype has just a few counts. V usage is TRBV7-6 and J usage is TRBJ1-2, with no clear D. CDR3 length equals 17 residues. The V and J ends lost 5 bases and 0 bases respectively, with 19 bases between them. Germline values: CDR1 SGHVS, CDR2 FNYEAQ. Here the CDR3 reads CASSPPMGRRANYGYTF. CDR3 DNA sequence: TGTGCCAGCAGCCCCCCCATGGGTCGGAGAGCTAACTATGGCTACACCTTC.

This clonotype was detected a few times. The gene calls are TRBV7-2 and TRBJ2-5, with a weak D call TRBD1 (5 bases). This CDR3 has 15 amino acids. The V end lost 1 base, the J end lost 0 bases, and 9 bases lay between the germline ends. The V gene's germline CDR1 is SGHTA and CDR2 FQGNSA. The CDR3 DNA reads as TGTGCCAGCAGCTTAGGGGGCTGGTACCAAGAGACCCAGTACTTC. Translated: CASSLGGWYQETQYF.

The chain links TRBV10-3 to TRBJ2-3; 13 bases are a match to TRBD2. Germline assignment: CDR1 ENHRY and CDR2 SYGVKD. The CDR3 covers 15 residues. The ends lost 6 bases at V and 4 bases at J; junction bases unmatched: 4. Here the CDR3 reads CAISGLAGVPDTQYF. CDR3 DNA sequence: TGTGCCATCAGCGGACTAGCGGGAGTCCCAGATACGCAGTATTTT.

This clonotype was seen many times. The CDR3 nucleotides read TGTGCCAGCAGACCTAACAGGAGGGAGGCTGAAGCTTTCTTT. Its translation is CASRPNRREAEAFF. The V and J genes are TRBV7-2 and TRBJ1-1; weak D call: TRBD1 (5 bases). Trimming shortened V by 6 bases and J by 6 bases, and 17 bases separated the two germline ends. Germline V gene sequence: CDR1 SGHTA, CDR2 FQGNSA. The CDR3 totals 14 residues.

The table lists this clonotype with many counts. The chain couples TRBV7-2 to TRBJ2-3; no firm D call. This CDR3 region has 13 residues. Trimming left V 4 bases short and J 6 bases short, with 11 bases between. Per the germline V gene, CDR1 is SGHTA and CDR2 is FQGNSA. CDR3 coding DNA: TGTGCCAGCAGCTCCGTGGTAGCTGATACGCAGTATTTT. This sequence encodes CASSSVVADTQYF.

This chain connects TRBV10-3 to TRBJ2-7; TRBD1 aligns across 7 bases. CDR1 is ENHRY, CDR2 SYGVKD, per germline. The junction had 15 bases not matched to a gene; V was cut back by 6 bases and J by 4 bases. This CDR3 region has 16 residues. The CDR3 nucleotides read TGTGCCATCAGCCTTACAGGGGAACATGGTGAATACGAGCAGTACGTC. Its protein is CAISLTGEHGEYEQYV.

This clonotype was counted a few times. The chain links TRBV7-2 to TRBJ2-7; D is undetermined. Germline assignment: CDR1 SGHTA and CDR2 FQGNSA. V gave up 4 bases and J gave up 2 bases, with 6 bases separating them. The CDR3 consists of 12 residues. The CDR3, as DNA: TGTGCCAGCAGCTCAGCTACCTACGAGCAGTACTTC. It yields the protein CASSSATYEQYF. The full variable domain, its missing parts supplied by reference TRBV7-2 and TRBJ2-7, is GAGVSQSPSNKVTEKGKDVELRCDPISGHTALYWYRQSLGQGLEFLIYFQGNSAPDKSGLPSDRFSAERTGGSVSTLTIQRTQQEDSAVYLCASSSATYEQYFGPGTRLTVT.

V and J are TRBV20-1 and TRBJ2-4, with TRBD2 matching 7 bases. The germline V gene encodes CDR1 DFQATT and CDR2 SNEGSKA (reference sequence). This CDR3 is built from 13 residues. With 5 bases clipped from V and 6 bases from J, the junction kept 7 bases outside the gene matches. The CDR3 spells CSALRDYLNIQYF. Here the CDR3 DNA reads TGCAGTGCTCTCCGGGACTACCTAAACATTCAGTACTTC.

The CDR3: CASSQEWSNSPLHF. The DNA for the CDR3 is TGCGCCAGCAGCCAAGAATGGAGCAATTCACCCCTCCACTTT. The chain recombines TRBV4-1 with TRBJ1-6; the D is unclear. V gave up 0 bases and J gave up 7 bases, with 7 bases separating them. The CDR3 is made up of 14 amino acids. CDR1 is MGHRA, CDR2 YSYEKL, per germline.